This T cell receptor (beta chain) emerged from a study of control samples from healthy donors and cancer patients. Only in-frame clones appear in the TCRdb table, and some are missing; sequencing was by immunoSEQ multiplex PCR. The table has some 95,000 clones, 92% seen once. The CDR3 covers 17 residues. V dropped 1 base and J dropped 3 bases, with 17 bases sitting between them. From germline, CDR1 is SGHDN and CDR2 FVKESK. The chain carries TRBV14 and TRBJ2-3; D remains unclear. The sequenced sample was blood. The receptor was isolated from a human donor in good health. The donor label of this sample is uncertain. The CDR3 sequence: CASSQATRFLLTDTQYF. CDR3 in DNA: TGTGCCAGCAGCCAAGCTACGCGGTTTCTATTAACAGATACGCAGTATTTT.